The clone carrying this T cell receptor (beta chain) was seen a handful of times. The antigen is undetermined. The source of the sample is a study of cytotoxic CD8 clonotypes in ibrutinib-treated CLL. General study points: Public clonotypes, rarely seen, contracted or held steady on treatment. Clonality grew at ibrutinib response; at progression, it decreased back toward baseline.

Here immunoSEQ multiplex PCR was the method, and the copy in TCRdb shows in-frame clones only, minus some. This table has over 45,000 clones, about 54% appearing once. This CDR3 region has 13 residues. Germline-derived CDR1 and CDR2 are SGHNT and YYREEE (reference sequence). The V and J ends lost 0 bases and 5 bases respectively, with 6 bases between them. The receptor was isolated from a human donor with chronic lymphocytic leukemia. Here the sequenced sample was PBMCs, taken at disease progression, from a patient treated with ibrutinib. The genes are TRBV5-4 and TRBJ2-1, with D possibly TRBD2 on 5 matching bases. DNA for the CDR3: TGTGCCAGCAGCTTGGGACTAAACAATGAGCAGTTCTTC. This codes for CASSLGLNNEQFF.